These 27 T cell receptor beta chains came from one sample sequenced in a study of blood T cell repertoires in COVID-19. Clones were read by immunoSEQ multiplex PCR, and TCRdb kept only the in-frame ones, dropping some. The table lists about 59,000 clones, roughly 80% of them singletons, with around 9.7% in the top ten. Sequenced sample: peripheral blood. The receptors stem from a human donor in a cohort sampled during active COVID-19.

The CDR3 nucleotides are TGTGCCACCAGTGATTCCGCGGGTTACAACACTGAAGCTTTCTTT. Residues: CATSDSAGYNTEAFF. The chain is built from TRBV24-1 and TRBJ1-1; no firm D call. The V and J ends lost 2 bases and 2 bases respectively, with 11 bases between them. In germline, CDR1 is KGHDR, CDR2 SFDVKD. CDR3 length: 15 amino acids.

The chain employs TRBV5-1 and TRBJ1-2, with TRBD1 matching 9 bases. V lost 0 bases to trimming and J lost 6 bases; unmatched junction nucleotides: 18. Per germline, CDR1 SGHRS and CDR2 YFSETQ. This CDR3 contains 19 residues. The CDR3 DNA sequence: TGCGCCAGCAGCTTGGGCCTAAGAACCCGACAGGGGGAGGCGGATGGCTACACCTTC. It encodes CASSLGLRTRQGEADGYTF.

The V call is TRBV11-2, the J call TRBJ2-5, with 8 bases aligning to TRBD1. V gave up 5 bases and J gave up 4 bases; unmatched junction bases: 3. Germline CDR1 and CDR2: SGHAT and FQNNGV. This CDR3 is built from 13 residues. CDR3 amino acids: CASSRDRSETQYF. The CDR3 DNA is TGTGCCAGCAGCCGGGACAGGTCAGAGACCCAGTACTTC.

This chain connects TRBV27 to TRBJ2-1; TRBD1 might be the D (5 bases). Trimming took off 10 bases at V and 4 bases at J, with 14 bases between the two ends. The CDR3 consists of 13 residues. CDR1 is MNHEY and CDR2 is SMNVEV in the germline V gene (reference sequence). CDR3 nucleotide sequence: TGTGCCACCGGCCGGACACCTTACAATGAGCAGTTCTTC. This codes for CATGRTPYNEQFF.

This clone was counted a single time. A read error is possible here, since a much larger clone lies one base away. The chain couples TRBV7-9 to TRBJ2-1; D is unclear. Trimming shortened V by 4 bases and J by 5 bases, and 3 bases separated the two germline ends. The germline V gene encodes CDR1 SEHNR and CDR2 FQNEAQ (reference sequence). The CDR3 is 11 residues long. The CDR3 DNA is TGTGCCAGCAGCTACAACAATGAGCAGTTCTTC. It yields the protein CASSYNNEQFF.

The rearrangement joins TRBV12-5 to TRBJ1-1, with D possibly matching TRBD1 (5 bases). Germline V lookup: CDR1 LGHNT, CDR2 FRNRAP. The CDR3 covers 13 residues. Trimming took 3 bases from V and 12 from J, leaving 17 bases between them. The CDR3 nucleotides read TGTGCTAGTGGTTTAGAGGCGGGGGTGAAAACTTTCTTT. Its protein product is CASGLEAGVKTFF. Full variable domain (outside the CDR3, taken from reference TRBV12-5 and TRBJ1-1): DARVTQTPRHKVTEMGQEVTMRCQPILGHNTVFWYRQTMMQGLELLAYFRNRAPLDDSGMPKDRFSAEMPDATLATLKIQPSEPRDSAVYFCASGLEAGVKTFFGQGTRLTVV.

The chain links TRBV5-1 to TRBJ2-3; the D gene is possibly TRBD1 (5 bases). Germline V gives CDR1 SGHRS, CDR2 YFSETQ. The CDR3 contains 12 residues. V was clipped by 6 bases and J by 4 bases, with 9 bases between them. The CDR3, as DNA: TGCGCCAGCAAAGGGGAACCAGATACGCAGTATTTT. As protein: CASKGEPDTQYF.

The CDR3 region has the DNA TGTGCCAGCAGCCTTCCGGGGGGCGGGGTAAAGGCTGAAGCTTTCTTT. Translated, it gives CASSLPGGGVKAEAFF. The chain recombines TRBV11-2 with TRBJ1-1; TRBD1 is a possible D gene (6 bases). This CDR3 region has 16 residues. V shed 5 bases and J shed 6 bases, with 22 bases lying between them. Germline values: CDR1 SGHAT, CDR2 FQNNGV.

The chain is built from TRBV7-9 and TRBJ2-1, with 9 nucleotides matching TRBD2. This CDR3 is 13 amino acids long. The V gene's germline CDR1 is SEHNR and CDR2 FQNEAQ (reference sequence). V trimming: 3 bases; J trimming: 7 bases; junction bases outside the gene matches: 1. The chain's CDR3 is CASSLREGNEQFF. The DNA for the CDR3 is TGTGCCAGCAGCTTGCGGGAGGGGAATGAGCAGTTCTTC.

The chain couples TRBV24-1 to TRBJ2-1; TRBD2 aligns across 16 bases. This CDR3 is 21 amino acids long. Germline CDR1 KGHDR, CDR2 SFDVKD. The V gene end was trimmed by 0 bases and the J gene end by 8 bases; junction bases not matched to a gene: 15. The CDR3 DNA reads TGTGCCACCAGTGATTTGCCCGGGACTAGCGGGAGGGTAGTGGGGTACTATGAGCAGTTCTTC. It translates to CATSDLPGTSGRVVGYYEQFF.

The chain employs TRBV4-2 and TRBJ2-6; 11 positions match TRBD2. V lost 7 bases, J lost 1 base, and 9 bases stayed unmatched. The CDR3 consists of 18 residues. In germline, CDR1 is LGHNA, CDR2 YNFKEQ. The CDR3 reads CASTLTGTSGSGANVLTF. The CDR3 DNA is TGTGCCAGCACCCTCACCGGGACTAGCGGTTCTGGGGCCAACGTCCTGACTTTC.

This chain joins TRBV7-3 and TRBJ1-1; 9 nucleotides match TRBD1. CDR3 size: 15 residues. Germline V gene data show CDR1 as SGHTA and CDR2 as FQGTGA. The J segment lost 2 bases and the V segment lost 3 bases, leaving 4 bases of the junction unmatched. In DNA form, the CDR3 reads TGTGCCAGCAGCTTGACAGGGGGTCTAAACACTGAAGCTTTCTTT. It specifies CASSLTGGLNTEAFF. The whole variable domain, filled in from reference TRBV7-3 and TRBJ1-1, reads GAGVSQTPSNKVTEKGKYVELRCDPISGHTALYWYRQSLGQGPEFLIYFQGTGAADDSGLPNDRFFAVRPEGSVSTLKIQRTERGDSAVYLCASSLTGGLNTEAFFGQGTRLTVV.

The gene calls are TRBV5-6 and TRBJ2-7, with 9 bases matching TRBD1. Germline values: CDR1 SGHDT, CDR2 YYEEEE. Losses at the gene ends were 5 bases for V and 2 bases for J; bases not matched to a gene: 5. The CDR3 has 14 residues. CDR3 sequence reads: CASRVRTGAYEQYF. The CDR3 DNA follows: TGTGCCAGCAGGGTAAGGACAGGGGCCTACGAGCAGTACTTC.

The count of this clone is one. V is TRBV19 and J is TRBJ2-6; possible D gene TRBD1, 6 bases. The CDR3 length is 15 residues. CDR1 and CDR2 (germline): LNHDA, SQIVND (reference sequence). V was cut by 6 bases and J by 2 bases, with 11 bases left in between. The CDR3 DNA is TGTGCCAGTAGCTATTCAGGGGCTGGGGCCAACGTCCTGACTTTC. It encodes CASSYSGAGANVLTF.

This clone was seen only a few times. The J gene is TRBJ2-2, the V gene TRBV4-2, with 8 bases matching TRBD1. The CDR3 consists of 15 residues. In germline, CDR1 is LGHNA, CDR2 YNFKEQ. V shed 4 bases and J 6 bases; nucleotides not matched to a gene: 7. CDR3 loop: CASSPGTGGPGELFF. The CDR3 bases are TGTGCCAGCAGCCCAGGGACAGGAGGGCCCGGGGAGCTGTTTTTT.

The V call is TRBV9, the J call TRBJ2-3; TRBD1 matches at 8 bases. CDR1 and CDR2 (germline): SGDLS, YYNGEE. The CDR3 runs 16 residues. The V gene end was trimmed by 0 bases and the J gene end by 0 bases; junction bases not matched to a gene: 3. The CDR3 bases are TGTGCCAGCAGCGTAGACAGGGGGGCCAGCACAGATACGCAGTATTTT. This translates into CASSVDRGASTDTQYF.

This clone has a handful of counts. The chain links TRBV30 to TRBJ1-1; TRBD1 is a possible D gene (5 bases). The CDR3 is 13 residues long. Germline values: CDR1 GTSNPN, CDR2 SVGIG (reference sequence). CDR3 DNA: TGTGCTGGGAAGACGGGGGGTAACACTGAAGCTTTCTTT. It is translated as CAGKTGGNTEAFF. The variable domain in full, with the rest retrieved from reference TRBV30 and TRBJ1-1, is SQTIHQWPATLVQPVGSPLSLECTVEGTSNPNLYWYRQAAGRGLQLLFYSVGIGQISSEVPQNLSASRPQDRQFILSSKKLLLSDSGFYLCAGKTGGNTEAFFGQGTRLTVV.

The chain couples TRBV18 to TRBJ2-2, with D possibly matching TRBD2 (5 bases). The CDR3 has 16 amino acids. V was trimmed by 4 bases and J by 1 base, leaving 13 bases between them. Germline V gene sequence: CDR1 KGHSH, CDR2 LQKENI. The CDR3 DNA follows: TGTGCCAGCTCACTAAACTTACTAGAGAACACCGGGGAGCTGTTTTTT. Translation: CASSLNLLENTGELFF.

A few counts support this clone. The chain is built from TRBV28 and TRBJ1-1; D not resolved. Trimming removed 4 bases at V and 9 bases at J, with 9 bases between. The CDR3 has 11 residues. Germline CDR1 and CDR2: MDHEN and SYDVKM. The DNA for the CDR3 is TGTGCCAGCAGTTCGGGAACAAAAGCTTTCTTT. This sequence encodes CASSSGTKAFF.

The gene calls are TRBV6-5 and TRBJ2-5, with D tentatively TRBD1 (6 bases). The CDR3 extends over 14 amino acids. Germline lookup yields CDR1 MNHEY and CDR2 SVGAGI. The V end lost 5 bases, the J end lost 1 base, and 11 bases lay between the germline ends. The CDR3 reads CASSPRQAQETQYF. In nucleotides, the CDR3 is TGTGCCAGCAGTCCGCGACAGGCCCAAGAGACCCAGTACTTC.

The rearrangement links TRBV7-2 to TRBJ2-5, with TRBD2 identical over 14 bases. Trimming removed 5 bases from V and 4 bases from J; junction bases left unmatched: 6. Germline V CDR1 and CDR2: SGHTA, FQGNSA. The CDR3 is 16 residues long. The CDR3 region has the DNA TGTGCCAGCAGCCCTCCCGGGACTAGCGGGAGAGAGACCCAGTACTTC. This encodes CASSPPGTSGRETQYF.

The table lists this clone with a count of one. J is TRBJ2-4 and V is TRBV27; D may be TRBD2 (5 bases). This CDR3 region has 14 residues. Germline V lookup: CDR1 MNHEY, CDR2 SMNVEV (reference sequence). In DNA form, the CDR3 reads TGTCCCCACTCATTAGGACTAGCCAAAAACATTCAGTACTTC. Translating it yields CPHSLGLAKNIQYF.

The chain uses TRBV19 and TRBJ1-1; D is uncertain. CDR1 is LNHDA and CDR2 is SQIVND in the germline V gene (reference sequence). The CDR3 runs 11 residues. The germline V and J ends were trimmed by 5 bases and 2 bases, with 3 bases remaining between them. CDR3 in DNA: TGTGCCAGTAGTCAAAACACTGAAGCTTTCTTT. This gives the protein CASSQNTEAFF.

This chain connects TRBV19 to TRBJ2-7; tentative D call: TRBD1 (5 bases). CDR1 is LNHDA and CDR2 is SQIVND in the germline V gene (reference sequence). Trimming took 6 bases from V and 2 from J, leaving 17 bases between them. CDR3 length: 15 residues. For the CDR3, the DNA is TGTGCCAGTAGCACAACCACAGGTTCTGCCTACGAGCAGTACTTC. Its protein is CASSTTTGSAYEQYF.

The rearrangement uses TRBV7-9 and TRBJ2-3; D perhaps matches TRBD2 (6 bases). V was shortened by 9 bases and J by 6 bases, with 13 bases between the two germline ends. In germline, CDR1 is SEHNR, CDR2 FQNEAQ (reference sequence). The CDR3 has 12 amino acids. CDR3 sequence: CASRRGADTQYF. The CDR3 nucleotides are TGTGCCAGTCGACGCGGGGCCGATACGCAGTATTTT.

CDR3 sequence reads: CASSLRETQYF. In DNA, the CDR3 is TGTGCCAGCAGTCTGCGAGAGACCCAGTACTTC. The rearrangement links TRBV25-1 to TRBJ2-5; D not certain. Germline CDR1 and CDR2: MGHDK and SYGVNS. V was clipped by 5 bases and J by 4 bases, with 5 bases between them. This CDR3 comprises 11 residues.

The chain employs TRBV9 and TRBJ2-3; 9 positions agree with TRBD2. The CDR3 runs 16 residues. The V gene end was trimmed by 4 bases and the J gene end by 3 bases; junction bases not matched to a gene: 9. Germline lookup yields CDR1 SGDLS and CDR2 YYNGEE. The CDR3 DNA reads TGTGCCAGCAGCCCCTCCGGGACTAGCAAAACAGATACGCAGTATTTT. Translating gives CASSPSGTSKTDTQYF. Full variable domain (missing parts from reference TRBV9 and TRBJ2-3): DSGVTQTPKHLITATGQRVTLRCSPRSGDLSVYWYQQSLDQGLQFLIQYYNGEERAKGNILERFSAQQFPDLHSELNLSSLELGDSALYFCASSPSGTSKTDTQYFGPGTRLTVL.